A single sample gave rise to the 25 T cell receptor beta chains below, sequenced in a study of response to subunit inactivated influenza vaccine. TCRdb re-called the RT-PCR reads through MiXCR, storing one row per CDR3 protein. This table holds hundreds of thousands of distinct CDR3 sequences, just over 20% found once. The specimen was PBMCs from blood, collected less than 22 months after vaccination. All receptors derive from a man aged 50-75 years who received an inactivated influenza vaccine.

The CDR3 sequence is CASSSPTSGNPYEQYF. In DNA, the CDR3 is TGTGCCAGCAGCTCACCTACTAGCGGGAACCCATACGAGCAGTACTTC. This chain connects TRBV7-2 to TRBJ2-7; 10 nucleotides line up with TRBD2. The CDR3 totals 16 residues. The V segment lost 4 bases and the J segment 4 bases; nucleotides outside the gene matches: 10. The germline gives CDR1 SGHTA, CDR2 FQGNSA.

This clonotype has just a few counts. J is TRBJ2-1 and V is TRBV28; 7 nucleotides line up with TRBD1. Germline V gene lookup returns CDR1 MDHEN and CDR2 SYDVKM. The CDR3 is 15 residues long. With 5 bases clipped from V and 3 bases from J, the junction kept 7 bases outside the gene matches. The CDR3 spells CASSGQDRYYNEQFF. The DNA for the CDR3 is TGTGCCAGCAGTGGCCAGGACAGGTACTACAATGAGCAGTTCTTC.

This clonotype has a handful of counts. CDR3 sequence (DNA): TGTGCCAGCAGTTTAGGACATGAGAATGAAGCTTTCTTT. Encoded protein: CASSLGHENEAFF. The chain links TRBV28 to TRBJ1-1; D may be TRBD1 (5 bases). CDR1 is MDHEN, CDR2 SYDVKM, per germline. Trimming stripped 2 bases from V and 7 bases from J, with 11 bases between. The CDR3 extends over 13 amino acids.

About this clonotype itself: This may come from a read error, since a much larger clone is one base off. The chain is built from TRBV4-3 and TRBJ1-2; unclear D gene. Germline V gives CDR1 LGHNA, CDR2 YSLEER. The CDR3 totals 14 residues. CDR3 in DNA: TGCGCCAGCAGCTACGGAACTGGAAACTATTGCTACACCTTC. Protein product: CASSYGTGNYCYTF.

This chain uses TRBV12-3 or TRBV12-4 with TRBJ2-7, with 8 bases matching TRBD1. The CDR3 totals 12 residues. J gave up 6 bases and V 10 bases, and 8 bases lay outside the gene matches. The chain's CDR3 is CATSRGPFEQYF. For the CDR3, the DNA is TGTGCCACCTCCAGGGGGCCCTTCGAGCAGTACTTC.

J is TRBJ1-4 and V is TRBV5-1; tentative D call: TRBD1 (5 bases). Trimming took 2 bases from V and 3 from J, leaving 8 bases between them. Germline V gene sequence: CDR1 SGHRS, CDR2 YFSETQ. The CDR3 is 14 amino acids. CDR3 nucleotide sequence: TGCGCCAGCAGCTTAAGGGGCCCTAATGAAAAACTGTTTTTT. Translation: CASSLRGPNEKLFF. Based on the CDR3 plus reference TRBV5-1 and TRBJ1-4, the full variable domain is KAGVTQTPRYLIKTRGQQVTLSCSPISGHRSVSWYQQTPGQGLQFLFEYFSETQRNKGNFPGRFSGRQFSNSRSEMNVSTLELGDSALYLCASSLRGPNEKLFFGSGTQLSVL.

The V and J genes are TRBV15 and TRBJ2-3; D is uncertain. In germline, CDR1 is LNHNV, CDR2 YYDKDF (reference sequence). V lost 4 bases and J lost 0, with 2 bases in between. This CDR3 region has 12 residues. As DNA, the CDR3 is TGTGCCACCAGCATCAGCACAGATACGCAGTATTTT. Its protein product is CATSISTDTQYF.

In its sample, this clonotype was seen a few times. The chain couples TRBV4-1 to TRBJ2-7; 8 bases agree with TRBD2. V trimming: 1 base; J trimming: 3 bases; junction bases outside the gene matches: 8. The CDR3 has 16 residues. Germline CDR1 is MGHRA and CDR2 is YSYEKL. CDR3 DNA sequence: TGCGCCAGCAGCCAAGCGTCTAGCGGGCTATACTACGAGCAGTACTTC. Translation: CASSQASSGLYYEQYF.

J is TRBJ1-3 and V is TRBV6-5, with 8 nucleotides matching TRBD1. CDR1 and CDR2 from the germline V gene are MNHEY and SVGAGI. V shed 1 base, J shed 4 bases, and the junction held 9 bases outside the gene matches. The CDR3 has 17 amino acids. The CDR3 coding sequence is TGTGCCAGCAGTTACTTGGGGACAGGTGCCCTCGGAAACACCATATATTTT. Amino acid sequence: CASSYLGTGALGNTIYF.

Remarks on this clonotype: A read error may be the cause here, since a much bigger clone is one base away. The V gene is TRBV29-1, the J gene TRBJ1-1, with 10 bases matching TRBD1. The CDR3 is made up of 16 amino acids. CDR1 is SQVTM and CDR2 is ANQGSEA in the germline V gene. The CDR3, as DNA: TGCAGCGTTGGCGGACAGGGGGTTTTTGGGAACACTGAAGCTTTATTT. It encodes CSVGGQGVFGNTEALF.

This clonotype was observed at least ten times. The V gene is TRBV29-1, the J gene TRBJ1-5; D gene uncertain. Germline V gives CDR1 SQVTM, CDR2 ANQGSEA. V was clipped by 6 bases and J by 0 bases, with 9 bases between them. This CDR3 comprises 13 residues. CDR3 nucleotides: TGCAGCGTGCAGACTTATAGCAATCAGCCCCAGCATTTT. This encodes CSVQTYSNQPQHF.

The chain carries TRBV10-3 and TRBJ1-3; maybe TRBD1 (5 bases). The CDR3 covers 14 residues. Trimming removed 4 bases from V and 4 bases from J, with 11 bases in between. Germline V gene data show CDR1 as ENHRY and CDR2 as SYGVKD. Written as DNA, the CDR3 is TGTGCCATCAGTGCGGGAGCAGGGGGAAACACCATATATTTT. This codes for CAISAGAGGNTIYF.

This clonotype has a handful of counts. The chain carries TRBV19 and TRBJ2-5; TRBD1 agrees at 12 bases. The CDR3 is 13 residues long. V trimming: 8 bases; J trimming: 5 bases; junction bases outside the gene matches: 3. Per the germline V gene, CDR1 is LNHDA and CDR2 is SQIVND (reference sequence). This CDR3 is CASSGTGGETQYF. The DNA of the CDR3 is TGTGCCAGTTCCGGGACAGGGGGCGAGACCCAGTACTTC.

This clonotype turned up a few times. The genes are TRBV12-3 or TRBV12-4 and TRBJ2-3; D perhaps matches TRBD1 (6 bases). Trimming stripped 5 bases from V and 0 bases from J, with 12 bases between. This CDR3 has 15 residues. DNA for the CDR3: TGTGCCAGCAGTCCACCGGACAGAAGCACAGATACGCAGTATTTT. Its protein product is CASSPPDRSTDTQYF.

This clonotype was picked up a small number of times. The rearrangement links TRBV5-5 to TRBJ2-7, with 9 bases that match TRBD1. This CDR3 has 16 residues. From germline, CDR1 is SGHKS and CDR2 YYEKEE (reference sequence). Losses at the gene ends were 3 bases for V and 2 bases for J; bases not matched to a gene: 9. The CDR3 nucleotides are TGTGCCAGCAGCTCAAACCCGGGACAGGGAGCCTACGAGCAGTACTTC. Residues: CASSSNPGQGAYEQYF.

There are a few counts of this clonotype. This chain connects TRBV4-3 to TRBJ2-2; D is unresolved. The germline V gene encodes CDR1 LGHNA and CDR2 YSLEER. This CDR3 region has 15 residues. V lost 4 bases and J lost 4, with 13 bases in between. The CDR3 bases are TGCGCCAGCAGCCTCGTACGCCATGGCACCGGGGAGCTGTTTTTT. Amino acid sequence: CASSLVRHGTGELFF.

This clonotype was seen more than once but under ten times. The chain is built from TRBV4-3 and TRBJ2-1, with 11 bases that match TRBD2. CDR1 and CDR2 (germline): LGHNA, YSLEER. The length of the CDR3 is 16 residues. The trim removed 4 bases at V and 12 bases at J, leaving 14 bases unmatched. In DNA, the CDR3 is TGCGCCAGCAGCCCGGAGTCGTCTAGCGGGAGGTCGGGGCAGTTCTTC. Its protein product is CASSPESSSGRSGQFF.

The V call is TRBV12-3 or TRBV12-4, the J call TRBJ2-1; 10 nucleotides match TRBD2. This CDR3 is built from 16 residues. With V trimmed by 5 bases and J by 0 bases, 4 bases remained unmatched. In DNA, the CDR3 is TGTGCCAGCAGTGGTAGCGGGGGGAGCTCCTACAATGAGCAGTTCTTC. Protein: CASSGSGGSSYNEQFF.

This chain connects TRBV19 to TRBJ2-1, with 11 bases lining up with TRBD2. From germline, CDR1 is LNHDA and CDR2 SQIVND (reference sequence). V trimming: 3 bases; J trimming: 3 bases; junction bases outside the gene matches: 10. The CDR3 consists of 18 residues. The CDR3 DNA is TGTGCCAGTAGTATCCTTCCCACTAGCGGGGGAAACTACAATGAGCAGTTCTTC. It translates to CASSILPTSGGNYNEQFF.

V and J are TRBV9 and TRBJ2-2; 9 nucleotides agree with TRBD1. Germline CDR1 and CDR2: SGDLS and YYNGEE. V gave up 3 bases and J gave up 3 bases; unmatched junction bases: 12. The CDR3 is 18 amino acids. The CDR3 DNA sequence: TGTGCCAGCAGCGCACTCGGGACAGGGAGTGATTACACCGGGGAGCTGTTTTTT. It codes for CASSALGTGSDYTGELFF.

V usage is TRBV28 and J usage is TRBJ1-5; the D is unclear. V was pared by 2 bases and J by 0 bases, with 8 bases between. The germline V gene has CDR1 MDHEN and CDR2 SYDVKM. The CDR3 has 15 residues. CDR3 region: CASSLRGISNQPQHF. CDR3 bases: TGTGCCAGCAGTTTAAGAGGGATTAGCAATCAGCCCCAGCATTTT.

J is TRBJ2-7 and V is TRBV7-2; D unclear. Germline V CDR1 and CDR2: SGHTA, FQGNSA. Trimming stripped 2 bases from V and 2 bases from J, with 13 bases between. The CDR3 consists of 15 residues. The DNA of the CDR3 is TGTGCCAGCAGCTTACGTCACGGGTTAACCTACGAGCAGTACTTC. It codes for CASSLRHGLTYEQYF.

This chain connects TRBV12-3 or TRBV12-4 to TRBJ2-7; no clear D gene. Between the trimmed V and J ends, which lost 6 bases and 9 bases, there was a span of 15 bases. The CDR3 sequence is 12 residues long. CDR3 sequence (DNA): TGTGCCAGCAGCCTCGCCCCCTCAGGGCAGTACTTC. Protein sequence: CASSLAPSGQYF.

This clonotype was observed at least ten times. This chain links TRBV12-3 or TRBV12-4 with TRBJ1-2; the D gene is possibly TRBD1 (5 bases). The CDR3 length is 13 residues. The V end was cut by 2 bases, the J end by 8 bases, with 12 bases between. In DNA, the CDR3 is TGTGCCAGCAGTTTAATCCCCAGGGAGGGCTACACCTTC. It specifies CASSLIPREGYTF.

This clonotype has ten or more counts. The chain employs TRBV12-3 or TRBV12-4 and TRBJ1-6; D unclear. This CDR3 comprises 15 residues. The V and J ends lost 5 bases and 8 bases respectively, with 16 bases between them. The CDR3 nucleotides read TGTGCCAGCAGTCGACCCGCTATACGGGATTCACCCCTCCACTTT. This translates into CASSRPAIRDSPLHF.